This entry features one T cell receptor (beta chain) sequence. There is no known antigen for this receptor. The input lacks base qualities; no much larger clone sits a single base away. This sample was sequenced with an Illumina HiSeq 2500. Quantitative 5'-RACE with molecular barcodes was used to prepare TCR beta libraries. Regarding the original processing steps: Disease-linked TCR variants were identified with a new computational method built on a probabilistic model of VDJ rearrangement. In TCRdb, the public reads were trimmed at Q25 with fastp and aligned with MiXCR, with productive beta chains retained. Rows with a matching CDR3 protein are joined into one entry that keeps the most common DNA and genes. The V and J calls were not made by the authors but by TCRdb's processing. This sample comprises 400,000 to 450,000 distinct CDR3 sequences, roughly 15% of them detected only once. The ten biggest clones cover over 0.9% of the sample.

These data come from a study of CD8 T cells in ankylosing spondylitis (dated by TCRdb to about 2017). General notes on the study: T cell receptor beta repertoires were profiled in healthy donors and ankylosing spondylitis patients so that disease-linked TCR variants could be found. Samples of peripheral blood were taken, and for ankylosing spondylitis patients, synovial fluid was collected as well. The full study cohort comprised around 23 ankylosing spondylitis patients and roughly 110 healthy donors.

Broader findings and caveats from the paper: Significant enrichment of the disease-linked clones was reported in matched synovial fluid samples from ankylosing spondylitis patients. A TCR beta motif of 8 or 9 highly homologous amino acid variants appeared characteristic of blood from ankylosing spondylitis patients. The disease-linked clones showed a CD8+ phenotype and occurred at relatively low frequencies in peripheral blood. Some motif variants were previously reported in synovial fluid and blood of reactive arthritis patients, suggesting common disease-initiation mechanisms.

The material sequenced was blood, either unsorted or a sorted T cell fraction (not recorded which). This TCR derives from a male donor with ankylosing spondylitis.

The CDR3 amino acid sequence is: CASSLVQGAGYNEQFF. The bases are TGTGCCAGCAGCTTAGTCCAGGGGGCGGGATACAATGAGCAGTTCTTC. This chain joins TRBV7-8 to TRBJ2-1; 8 nucleotides in the junction match TRBD1. Trimming takes 1 base off V and 4 bases off J; junction bases not matched to a gene: 6. CDR1 and CDR2, per the germline V gene, are SGHVS and FQNEAQ. The CDR3 holds 16 amino acids from the cysteine to the phenylalanine. The CDR3 DNA has 48 bases and is translated from base 1.